The source of this T cell receptor beta chain is a study of blood T cells in healthy people across ages. Study-level points and caveats: Estimates drawn from one million T cells were deemed to understate diversity.

A second PCR of roughly 6 to 12 cycles used a sample-barcoded 5' primer and a J-beta primer mix. TCRdb analysed the 5' RACE reads with MiXCR anew, one entry per CDR3 protein. The profile shows approximately 1.5 million distinct CDR3 sequences, roughly 43% of them singletons. The CDR3 covers 15 residues. The V and J ends lost 5 bases and 4 bases respectively, with 17 bases between them. CDR1 and CDR2 (germline): DFQATT, SNEGSKA (reference sequence). Worth noting for this clonotype: Its specificity is unknown.

The rearrangement uses TRBV20-1 and TRBJ1-4; tentatively, D is TRBD1 (6 bases). The sequenced material came from blood. The source of this sequence is a woman aged 18-35 years in good health. CDR3 sequence (DNA): TGCAGTGCTGCTAATCTCCGGGACAATAATGAAAAACTGTTTTTT. Encoded protein: CSAANLRDNNEKLFF.